The 6 T cell receptor beta chains in this list originate from one sample, sequenced in a study of response to subunit inactivated influenza vaccine. TCRdb itself ran the RT-PCR reads through MiXCR, one entry per CDR3 protein. The repertoire holds roughly 700,000 distinct CDR3 sequences, with approximately 15% as singletons. Sequenced material: PBMCs from blood, taken less than 15 days before vaccination. The receptors derive from a man aged 45 to 65 who received an inactivated influenza vaccine.

This clonotype was seen a single time. CDR3 DNA: TGCGCCAGCAGCCAAGATGCGGCGGGGGGGCGTTACGAGCAGTACTTC. Amino acid sequence: CASSQDAAGGRYEQYF. V usage is TRBV4-1 and J usage is TRBJ2-7; 9 bases line up with TRBD2. Germline values: CDR1 MGHRA, CDR2 YSYEKL. The CDR3 contains 16 residues. V lost 0 bases to trimming and J lost 4 bases; unmatched junction nucleotides: 7.

CDR3 sequence: CASTQGGNQPQHF. CDR3 bases: TGTGCCAGCACCCAGGGGGGCAATCAGCCCCAGCATTTT. This chain joins TRBV12-3 or TRBV12-4 and TRBJ1-5; 7 nucleotides agree with TRBD1. CDR3 length equals 13 residues. V dropped 7 bases and J dropped 2; count of bases not matched to a gene: 2.

This clonotype appeared a few times. The J gene is TRBJ2-1, the V gene TRBV29-1; 7 positions match TRBD2. The CDR3 is made up of 15 amino acids. Germline-derived CDR1 and CDR2 are SQVTM and ANQGSEA. V lost 7 bases and J lost 4; bases outside the gene matches: 13. The chain's CDR3 is CSAALGLAEYNEQFF. The CDR3, as DNA: TGCAGCGCCGCCCTCGGGCTAGCGGAGTACAATGAGCAGTTCTTC.

Ten or more counts support this clonotype. This chain links TRBV11-2 with TRBJ2-7, with a weak D call TRBD1 (5 bases). From germline, CDR1 is SGHAT and CDR2 FQNNGV. The CDR3 consists of 12 residues. Trimming stripped 5 bases from V and 7 bases from J, with 12 bases between. The CDR3 region is CASSATRVEQYF. In DNA, the CDR3 is TGTGCCAGCAGCGCCACCAGGGTAGAGCAGTACTTC.

This chain joins TRBV7-9 and TRBJ2-4; 7 bases match TRBD1. Germline V CDR1 and CDR2: SEHNR, FQNEAQ (reference sequence). CDR3 size: 15 residues. V lost 9 bases and J lost 4; bases outside the gene matches: 12. This CDR3 is CASSGQGEPKNIQYF. For the CDR3, the DNA is TGTGCCAGTTCGGGGCAGGGGGAACCAAAAAACATTCAGTACTTC.

This clonotype was observed a few times. The chain employs TRBV7-2 and TRBJ1-5; D call uncertain. The CDR3 is 13 amino acids. V lost 5 bases and J 9 bases, leaving 14 bases between the germline ends. Germline CDR1 is SGHTA and CDR2 is FQGNSA. For the CDR3, the DNA is TGTGCCAGCAGCGCAACACCCATGGGGCCCCAGCATTTT. Protein sequence: CASSATPMGPQHF.